This T cell receptor beta chain was captured in a study of CD8 T cells in Susac syndrome. About the research overall: Active disease was present in over 5 of the sequenced Susac syndrome patients, whereas about 8 of them were in remission. Patients with Susac syndrome had blood drawn and were at that point therapy-naive, on corticosteroids, or on intravenous immunoglobulin alone.

This clonotype was recorded once. The antigen is unknown. This CDR3 spans 15 amino acids. The germline V gene has CDR1 DFQATT and CDR2 SNEGSKA (reference sequence). V gave up 3 bases and J gave up 9 bases, with 18 bases separating them. It was with random hexamers that roughly 0.45 to 1 ug RNA was reverse transcribed. Amplification of TCR beta CDR3 was carried out by immunoSEQ multiplex PCR, which covered 54 Vbeta and 13 Jbeta segments. Via MiXCR, TCRdb re-called the immunoSEQ multiplex PCR reads, giving one row per CDR3 protein. Altogether 150,000 to 180,000 distinct CDR3 sequences are present, roughly 95% being singletons, with the ten largest covering 0.16%. Broader study findings: It was acknowledged by the study that relatively few individuals were included in its TCR sequencing and HLA analysis.

Sequencing was done on a sample of CD4+ T cells from PBMCs. V is TRBV20-1 and J is TRBJ1-6, with D possibly being TRBD1 (5 bases). This TCR derives from a human donor with Susac syndrome. In nucleotides, the CDR3 is TGCAGTGCTAGCCAGGGAGCGGGGACTTTTTCACCCCTCCACTTT. Protein product: CSASQGAGTFSPLHF.